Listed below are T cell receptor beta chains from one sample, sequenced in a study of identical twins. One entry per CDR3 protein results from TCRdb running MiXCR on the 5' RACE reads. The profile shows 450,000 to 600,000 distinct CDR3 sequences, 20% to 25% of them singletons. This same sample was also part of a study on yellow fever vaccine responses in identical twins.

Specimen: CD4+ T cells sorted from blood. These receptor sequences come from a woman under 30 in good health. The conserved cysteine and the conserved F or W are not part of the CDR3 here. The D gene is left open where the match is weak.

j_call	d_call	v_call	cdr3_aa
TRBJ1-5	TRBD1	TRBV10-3	AISGTGRSNQPQH
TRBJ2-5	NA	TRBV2	ASRAGGYQETQY
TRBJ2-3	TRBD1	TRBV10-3	AIRPQGADTQY
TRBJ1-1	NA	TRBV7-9	ASSFSSGSGTEAF
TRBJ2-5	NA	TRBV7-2	ASSSQRGLHETQY
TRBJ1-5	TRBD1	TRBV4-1	ASSHDLKDRGYKPQH
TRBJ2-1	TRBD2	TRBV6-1	ASSPRGLADNNEQF
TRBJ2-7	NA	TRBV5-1	ASSPPTSFYEQY
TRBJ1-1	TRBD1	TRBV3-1	ASSSLRGLPLMNTEAF
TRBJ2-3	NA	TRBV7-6	ASRSQSDTQY
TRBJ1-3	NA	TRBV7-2	ASSLGRARSGNTIY
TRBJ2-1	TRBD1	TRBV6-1	ASRSGQGRNEQF
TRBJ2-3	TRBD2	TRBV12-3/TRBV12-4	ASSLALRGLAGVSRTDTQY
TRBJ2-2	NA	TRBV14	ASSQDRTANTGELF
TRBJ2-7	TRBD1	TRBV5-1	ASSSGQGRKYEQY
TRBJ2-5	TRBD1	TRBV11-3	ASSRPGTEETQY
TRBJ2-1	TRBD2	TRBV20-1	SASRGTSGSNEQF
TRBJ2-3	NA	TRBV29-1	SVEEPGYTQY
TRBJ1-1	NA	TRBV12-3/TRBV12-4	ASRDRSNTEAF
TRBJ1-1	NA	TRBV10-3	AISEPNTEAF
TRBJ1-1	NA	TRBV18	ASSPIGLKGEAF
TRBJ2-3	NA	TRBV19	ASSIQGIGTDTQY
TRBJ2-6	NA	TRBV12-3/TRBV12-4	ASSLATQGGAGANVLT
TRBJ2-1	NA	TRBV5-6	ASSLRAGPSSWAF
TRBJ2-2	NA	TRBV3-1	ASSSQQNTGELF
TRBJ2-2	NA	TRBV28	ASRWDTGELF
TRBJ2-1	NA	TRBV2	ASNLDSTYNEQF
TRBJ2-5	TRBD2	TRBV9	ASSRTPTSGETQY
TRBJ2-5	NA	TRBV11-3	ASSLDRYFSPQETQY
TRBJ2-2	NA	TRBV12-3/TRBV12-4	ASSQRGFPTGGELF